This entry is about one T cell receptor (beta chain). What it binds is unknown. Per the original methods: Researchers built a distant-metastasis classifier for papillary thyroid cancer that drew on CDR3 differences across clinicopathological groups. TCRdb re-clonotyped the PCR reads via MiXCR. The V and J calls here are based on TCRdb, not the publication. The sample holds about 15,000 clones, under 30% seen once. The CDR3 covers 15 residues. V shed 4 bases and J 0 bases; nucleotides not matched to a gene: 3. The sample comes from a study of metastatic and nonmetastatic thyroid tumors. Across the whole study: For malignant and benign thyroid patients, tumor or nodule tissue and blood were the sources whose repertoires were compared. Notes on the study in general: Reports indicated that malignant thyroid tumors showed significantly higher TCR beta diversity than benign nodules did, in blood and tumor.

Until they underwent thyroid surgery, no patient had received any treatment. The source is a female donor with papillary thyroid cancer or a benign thyroid nodule (not recorded which). Some clones in this sample may be carry-over from other donors' samples. V gene TRBV12-3 or TRBV12-4 combines with J gene TRBJ2-1, with 7 bases aligning to TRBD2. Sequenced: adjacent normal tissue. CDR3 in amino acids: CASSWGGSSYNEQFF. The CDR3 DNA reads as TGTGCCAGCAGTTGGGGCGGGAGCTCCTACAATGAGCAGTTCTTC.